These T cell receptor beta chains were read from a single sample in a study of human T cells and chemical hapten exposure. TCRdb reprocessed the RACE reads with MiXCR, giving one entry per CDR3 protein. The table has 75,000 to 90,000 distinct CDR3 sequences, less than 11% seen once. Here the sequenced sample was whole blood, taken in connection with sensitization to the hapten diphenylcyclopropenone (DPC). Every receptor here comes from a woman aged 45-59 years with alopecia areata. Some clones in this sample may be carry-over from other donors' samples. Both conserved end residues are part of each CDR3. Part of the rows lack a size; the others show once, few, many or a class for expanded clones.

clone_size,j_call,v_call,cdr3_aa
many,TRBJ1-3,TRBV7-9,CATRQIFTGNTIYF
many,TRBJ1-2,TRBV3-1,CASSPLEGRRGYTF
.,TRBJ2-7,TRBV7-2,CASSSPSGSSEQYF
.,TRBJ2-1,TRBV12-3/TRBV12-4,CASSSNTHRGLAGDYNEQFF
many,TRBJ1-1,TRBV2,CASSERGTGEGSTEAFF
few,TRBJ1-5,TRBV12-3/TRBV12-4,CASTPGYSNQPQHF
few,TRBJ1-4,TRBV5-1,CASSLGQGATNEKLFF
.,TRBJ1-2,TRBV29-1,CSVVFGSGYTF
few,TRBJ2-1,TRBV6-6,CASKNNEQFF
many,TRBJ1-1,TRBV7-9,CASSLAFVNTEAFF
once,TRBJ2-1,TRBV7-9,CASGTDRGSNEQFF
few,TRBJ2-1,TRBV27,CASSLGSGYEQFF
many,TRBJ1-6,TRBV2,CASSGSGVHNSPLHF
many,TRBJ1-4,TRBV29-1,CSVVTNEKLFF
many,TRBJ2-5,TRBV18,CASSAGTSGKQETQYF
many,TRBJ1-5,TRBV2,CASSERGLGNQPQHF
.,TRBJ2-2,TRBV7-6,CASSLDRGANTGELFF
many,TRBJ2-5,TRBV28,CASSPPLRGETQYF
few,TRBJ2-1,TRBV6-5,CASSYPSGMGNEQFF
many,TRBJ1-3,TRBV7-9,CASSLWGESDTIYF